This T cell receptor (beta chain) was documented in a study of T cell responses to AZD1222 COVID-19 vaccine. In the study overall: Researchers grouped second doses given at about 4 or about 12 weeks into one pool.

Only in-frame clones appear in the TCRdb table, and some are missing; sequencing was by immunoSEQ multiplex PCR. The repertoire holds roughly 140,000 clones, with approximately 90% as singletons. This sequence originates from an adult in good health. Sequencing was performed on peripheral blood, taken on day 0 of AZD1222 vaccination.

The CDR3 bases are TGTGCCAGCAGTTTAGCCTTCAATCAGCCCCAGCATTTT. Protein sequence: CASSLAFNQPQHF. The chain couples TRBV28 to TRBJ1-5; D unresolved. Germline lookup yields CDR1 MDHEN and CDR2 SYDVKM. CDR3 length: 13 amino acids. V was clipped by 2 bases and J by 3 bases, with 5 bases between them.